These 12 T cell receptor beta chains came from one sample sequenced in a study of blood T cell repertoires in COVID-19. Repertoires were generated with immunoSEQ multiplex PCR, while TCRdb's copy carries only in-frame clones and drops some. Of over 100,000 clones listed, 65% to 85% are singletons. Sequenced input: peripheral blood. The origin of the receptors is a woman in her seventies with acute or convalescent COVID-19.

The J gene is TRBJ2-5, the V gene TRBV9; 10 bases are shared with TRBD2. Germline values: CDR1 SGDLS, CDR2 YYNGEE. The CDR3 length is 18 residues. V was pared by 5 bases and J by 3 bases, with 16 bases of the junction left unmatched. The CDR3 loop reads CASSKGPFTSGNEETQYF. CDR3 coding DNA: TGTGCCAGCAGTAAGGGCCCCTTTACTAGCGGGAACGAAGAGACCCAGTACTTC.

This chain uses TRBV6-4 with TRBJ1-2, with D uncertain. Trimming shortened V by 6 bases and J by 1 base, and 12 bases separated the two germline ends. Germline lookup yields CDR1 MRHNA and CDR2 SNTAGT. The CDR3 is 14 residues long. As DNA, the CDR3 is TGTGCCAGCAGCCCCGAGGCGGATAACTATGGCTACACCTTC. This encodes CASSPEADNYGYTF.

The V and J genes are TRBV18 and TRBJ1-3, with a weak D call TRBD1 (5 bases). CDR3 size: 17 residues. The V end lost 4 bases, the J end lost 0 bases, and 16 bases lay between the germline ends. Germline V gene lookup returns CDR1 KGHSH and CDR2 LQKENI. DNA of the CDR3: TGTGCCAGCTCACTTAGGTCGGACATTAACTCTGGAAACACCATATATTTT. It encodes CASSLRSDINSGNTIYF.

Remarks on this clone: In the same sample, other DNA sequences code for this CDR3. V and J are TRBV18 and TRBJ2-3, with 7 bases identical to TRBD1. The CDR3 runs 15 residues. CDR1 is KGHSH, CDR2 LQKENI, per germline. V dropped 0 bases and J dropped 0; count of bases not matched to a gene: 0. CDR3 nucleotides: TGTGCCAGCTCACCACCGGGACAGAGCACAGATACGCAGTATTTT. It encodes CASSPPGQSTDTQYF.

CDR3 in amino acids: CSASTSGSSYNEQFF. CDR3 nucleotides: TGCAGTGCTAGTACTAGCGGGAGTTCCTACAATGAGCAGTTCTTC. The chain employs TRBV20-1 and TRBJ2-1; 11 bases fit TRBD2. There are 15 residues in the CDR3. Trimming removed 3 bases from V and 1 base from J; junction bases left unmatched: 2. CDR1 and CDR2 (germline): DFQATT, SNEGSKA (reference sequence).

The gene calls are TRBV11-2 and TRBJ2-5; TRBD2 matches at 11 bases. The germline V gene has CDR1 SGHAT and CDR2 FQNNGV. The CDR3 length is 17 residues. The V segment lost 5 bases and the J segment 1 base; nucleotides outside the gene matches: 9. DNA for the CDR3: TGTGCCAGCAGCAGAGGGGCTAGCGGGGGGCTCCAAGAGACCCAGTACTTC. It encodes CASSRGASGGLQETQYF.

A few counts support this clone. The CDR3 DNA reads TGTGCCTGGAGTGTACAGGGGGCTCAGCCCCAGCATTTT. Translation: CAWSVQGAQPQHF. The rearrangement joins TRBV30 to TRBJ1-5; 9 bases match TRBD1. Per the germline V gene, CDR1 is GTSNPN and CDR2 is SVGIG (reference sequence). V lost 0 bases and J lost 6; bases outside the gene matches: 0. This CDR3 has 13 residues. Supplemented by reference TRBV30 and TRBJ1-5, the full variable domain reads SQTIHQWPATLVQPVGSPLSLECTVEGTSNPNLYWYRQAAGRGLQLLFYSVGIGQISSEVPQNLSASRPQDRQFILSSKKLLLSDSGFYLCAWSVQGAQPQHFGDGTRLSIL.

The chain links TRBV19 to TRBJ2-6, with TRBD1 matching 10 bases. The J segment lost 2 bases and the V segment lost 7 bases, leaving 8 bases of the junction unmatched. Germline V gene data show CDR1 as LNHDA and CDR2 as SQIVND (reference sequence). CDR3 length: 17 residues. Here the CDR3 DNA reads TGTGCCAGTAAGAGACAGGGGGCAGGGACTGGGGCCAACGTCCTGACTTTC. Translation gives CASKRQGAGTGANVLTF.

The V gene is TRBV18, the J gene TRBJ2-3; weak D call: TRBD1 (6 bases). Germline values: CDR1 KGHSH, CDR2 LQKENI. This CDR3 has 15 amino acids. Deletions cut 6 bases from V and 0 bases from J, with 13 bases between. CDR3 amino acids: CASSLTGISTDTQYF. In DNA form, the CDR3 reads TGTGCCAGCTCCCTTACAGGGATTAGCACAGATACGCAGTATTTT.

The V and J genes are TRBV28 and TRBJ2-1, with 7 bases lining up with TRBD2. The germline gives CDR1 MDHEN, CDR2 SYDVKM. Losses at the gene ends were 7 bases for V and 0 bases for J; bases not matched to a gene: 6. The CDR3 consists of 15 residues. CDR3 sequence reads: CASNERGGSYNEQFF. CDR3 coding DNA: TGTGCCAGCAATGAGCGGGGCGGCTCCTACAATGAGCAGTTCTTC.

This chain connects TRBV11-3 to TRBJ2-1; 7 nucleotides line up with TRBD2. V trimming: 5 bases; J trimming: 5 bases; junction bases outside the gene matches: 6. Per the germline V gene, CDR1 is SGHNT and CDR2 is YENEEA. This CDR3 spans 14 amino acids. The CDR3 reads CASSRTSTDNEQFF. The CDR3 region has the DNA TGTGCCAGCAGCCGGACTAGTACCGACAATGAGCAGTTCTTC.

The chain combines TRBV5-1 with TRBJ2-5, with a possible D match to TRBD1 (5 bases). CDR1 and CDR2 from the germline V gene are SGHRS and YFSETQ. Trimming cost V 4 bases and J 3 bases, with 16 bases left between them. The CDR3 sequence is 15 residues long. CDR3 protein: CASSQDSLSKETQYF. The CDR3 nucleotides are TGCGCCAGCAGCCAAGACAGTCTATCGAAAGAGACCCAGTACTTC.